This T cell receptor beta chain was captured in a study of spatial heterogeneity in lung cancer. Study-level background: Raw reads showed each unique TCR and UMI combination turning up more than ten times on average.

CDR3 length: 14 residues. V lost 6 bases, J lost 7 bases, and 18 bases lay in between. This clonotype was counted at least ten times. What it recognizes is unknown. This sample's time point: sample taken at primary tumor resection. No cell sorting; template was whole RNA from tumor, lung tissue or PBMC. The donor population consisted of 72 patients with untreated, early-stage non-small cell lung cancer. Study-level points and caveats: At resection, ubiquitous expanded tumor TCRs appeared in blood more than at follow-up.

A unique molecular identifier was attached to every TCR cDNA molecule. TCRdb independently ran MiXCR on the 5' RACE reads; one entry per CDR3 protein. The profile shows tens of thousands of distinct CDR3 sequences, around 13% of them singletons. The V gene is TRBV12-3 or TRBV12-4, the J gene TRBJ1-2, with D possibly TRBD1 on 6 matching bases. The receptor was derived from a male donor with early-stage non-small cell lung cancer. The sequenced sample was PBMCs, obtained at surgery. The CDR3 here is CASSQSSGAGGYTF. CDR3 DNA sequence: TGTGCCAGCAGCCAATCGTCGGGGGCGGGTGGCTACACCTTC.